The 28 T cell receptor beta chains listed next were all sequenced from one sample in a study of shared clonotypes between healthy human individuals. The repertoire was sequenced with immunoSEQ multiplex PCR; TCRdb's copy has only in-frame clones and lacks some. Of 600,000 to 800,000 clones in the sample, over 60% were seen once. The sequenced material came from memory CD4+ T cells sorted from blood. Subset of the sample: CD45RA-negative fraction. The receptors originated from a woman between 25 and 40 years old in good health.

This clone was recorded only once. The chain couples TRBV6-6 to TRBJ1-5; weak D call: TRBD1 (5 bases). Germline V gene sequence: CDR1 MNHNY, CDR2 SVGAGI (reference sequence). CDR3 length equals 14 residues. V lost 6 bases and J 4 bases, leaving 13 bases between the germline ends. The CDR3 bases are TGTGCCAGCAGGGGACCGGGGGATAATCAGCCCCAGCATTTT. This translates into CASRGPGDNQPQHF.

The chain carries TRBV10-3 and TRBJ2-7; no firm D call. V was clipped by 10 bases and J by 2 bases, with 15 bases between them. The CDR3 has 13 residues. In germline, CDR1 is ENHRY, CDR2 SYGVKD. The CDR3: CATGATAPYEQYF. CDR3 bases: TGTGCCACCGGAGCGACGGCTCCCTACGAGCAGTACTTC.

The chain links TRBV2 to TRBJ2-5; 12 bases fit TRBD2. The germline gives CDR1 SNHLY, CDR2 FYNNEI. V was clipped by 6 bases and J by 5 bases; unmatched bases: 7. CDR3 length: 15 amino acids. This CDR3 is CASSRLAGAGETQYF. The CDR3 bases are TGTGCCAGCAGCCGACTAGCGGGAGCGGGGGAGACCCAGTACTTC.

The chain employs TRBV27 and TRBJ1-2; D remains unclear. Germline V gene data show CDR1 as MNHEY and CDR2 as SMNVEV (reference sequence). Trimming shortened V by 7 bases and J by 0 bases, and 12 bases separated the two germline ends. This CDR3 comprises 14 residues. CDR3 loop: CASKHKTTNYGYTF. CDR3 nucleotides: TGTGCCAGCAAACACAAAACCACTAACTATGGCTACACCTTC.

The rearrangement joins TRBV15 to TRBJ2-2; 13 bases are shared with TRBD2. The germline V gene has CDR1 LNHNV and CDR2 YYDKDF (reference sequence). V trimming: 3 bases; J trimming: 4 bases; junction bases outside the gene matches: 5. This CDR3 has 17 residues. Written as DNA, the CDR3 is TGTGCCACCAGCAGTGCCGGGACTAGCGGGATCACCGGGGAGCTGTTTTTT. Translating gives CATSSAGTSGITGELFF.

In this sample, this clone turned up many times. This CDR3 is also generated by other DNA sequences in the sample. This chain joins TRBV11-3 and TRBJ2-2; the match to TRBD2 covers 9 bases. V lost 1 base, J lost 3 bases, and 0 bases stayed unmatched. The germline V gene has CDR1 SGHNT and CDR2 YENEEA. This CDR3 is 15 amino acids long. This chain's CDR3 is CASSLGLADTGELFF. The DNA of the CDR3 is TGTGCCAGCAGCTTAGGACTAGCGGACACCGGGGAGCTGTTTTTT.

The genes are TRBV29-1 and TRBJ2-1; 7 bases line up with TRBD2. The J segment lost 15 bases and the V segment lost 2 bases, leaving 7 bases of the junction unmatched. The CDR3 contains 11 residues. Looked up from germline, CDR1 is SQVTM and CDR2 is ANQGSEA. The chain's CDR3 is CSVEKGREAFF. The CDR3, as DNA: TGCAGCGTTGAAAAGGGACGGGAGGCGTTCTTC.

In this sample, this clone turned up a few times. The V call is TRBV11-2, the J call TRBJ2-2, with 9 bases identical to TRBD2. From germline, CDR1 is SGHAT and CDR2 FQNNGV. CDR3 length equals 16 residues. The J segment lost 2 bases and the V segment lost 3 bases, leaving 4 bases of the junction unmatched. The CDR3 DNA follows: TGTGCCAGCAGCTTTTCTAGCGGGGAAAACACCGGGGAGCTGTTTTTT. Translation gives CASSFSSGENTGELFF.

CDR3 residues: CASSLGQTYTEAFF. CDR3 nucleotide sequence: TGCGCCAGCAGCTTAGGACAGACCTACACTGAAGCTTTCTTT. The chain combines TRBV5-1 with TRBJ1-1, with D perhaps matching TRBD1 (6 bases). The CDR3 has 14 amino acids. Germline V lookup: CDR1 SGHRS, CDR2 YFSETQ. Trimming took off 2 bases at V and 3 bases at J, with 11 bases between the two ends.

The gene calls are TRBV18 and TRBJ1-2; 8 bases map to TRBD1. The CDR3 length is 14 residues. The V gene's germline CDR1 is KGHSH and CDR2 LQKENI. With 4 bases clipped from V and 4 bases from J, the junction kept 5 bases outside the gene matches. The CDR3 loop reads CASSQDRVAYGYTF. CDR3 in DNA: TGTGCCAGCTCACAGGACAGGGTGGCCTATGGCTACACCTTC. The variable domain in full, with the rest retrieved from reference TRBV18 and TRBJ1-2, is NAGVMQNPRHLVRRRGQEARLRCSPMKGHSHVYWYRQLPEEGLKFMVYLQKENIIDESGMPKERFSAEFPKEGPSILRIQQVVRGDSAAYFCASSQDRVAYGYTFGSGTRLTVV.

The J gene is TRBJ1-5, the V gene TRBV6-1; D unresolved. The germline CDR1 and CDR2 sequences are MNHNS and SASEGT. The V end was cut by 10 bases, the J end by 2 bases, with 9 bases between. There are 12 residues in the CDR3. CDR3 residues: CATLGGNQPQHF. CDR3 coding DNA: TGTGCCACCTTGGGCGGCAATCAGCCCCAGCATTTT.

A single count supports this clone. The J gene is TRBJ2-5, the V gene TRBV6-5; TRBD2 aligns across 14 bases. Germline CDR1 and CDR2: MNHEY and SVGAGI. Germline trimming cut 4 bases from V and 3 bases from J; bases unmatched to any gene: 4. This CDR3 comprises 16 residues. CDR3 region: CASSSRGLAGEETQYF. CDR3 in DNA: TGTGCCAGCAGTTCCCGGGGACTAGCGGGAGAAGAGACCCAGTACTTC.

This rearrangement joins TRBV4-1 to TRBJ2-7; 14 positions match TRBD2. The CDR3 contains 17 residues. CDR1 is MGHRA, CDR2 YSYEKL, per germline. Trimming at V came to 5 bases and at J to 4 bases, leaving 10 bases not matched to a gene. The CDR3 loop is CASSTPWTSGRRYEQYF. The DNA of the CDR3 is TGCGCCAGCAGCACCCCCTGGACTAGCGGGAGGCGATACGAGCAGTACTTC.

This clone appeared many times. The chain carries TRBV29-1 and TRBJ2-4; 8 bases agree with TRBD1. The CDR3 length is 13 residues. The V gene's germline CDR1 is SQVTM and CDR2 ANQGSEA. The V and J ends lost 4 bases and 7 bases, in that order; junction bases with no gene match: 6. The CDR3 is CSVAPQGANIQYF. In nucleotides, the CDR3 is TGCAGCGTTGCACCTCAGGGGGCGAACATTCAGTACTTC.

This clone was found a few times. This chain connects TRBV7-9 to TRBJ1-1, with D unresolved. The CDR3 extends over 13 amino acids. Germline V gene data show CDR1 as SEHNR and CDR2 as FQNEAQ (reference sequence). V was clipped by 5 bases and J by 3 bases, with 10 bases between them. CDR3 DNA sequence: TGTGCCAGCAGCCCATTCTGGGACACTGAAGCTTTCTTT. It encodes CASSPFWDTEAFF. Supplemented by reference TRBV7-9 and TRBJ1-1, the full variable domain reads DTGVSQNPRHKITKRGQNVTFRCDPISEHNRLYWYRQTLGQGPEFLTYFQNEAQLEKSRLLSDRFSAERPKGSFSTLEIQRTEQGDSAMYLCASSPFWDTEAFFGQGTRLTVV.

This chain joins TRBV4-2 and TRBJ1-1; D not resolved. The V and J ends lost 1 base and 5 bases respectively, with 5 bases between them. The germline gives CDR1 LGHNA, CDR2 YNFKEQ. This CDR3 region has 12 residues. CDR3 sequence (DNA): TGTGCCAGCAGCCAAGGGTCTACTGAAGCTTTCTTT. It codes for CASSQGSTEAFF.

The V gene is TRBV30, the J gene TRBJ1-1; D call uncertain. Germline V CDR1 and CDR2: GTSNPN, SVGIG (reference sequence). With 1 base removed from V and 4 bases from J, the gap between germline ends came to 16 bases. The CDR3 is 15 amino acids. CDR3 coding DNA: TGTGCCTGGAGTGCGGGAGACGTCCGGGGCACTGAAGCTTTCTTT. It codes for CAWSAGDVRGTEAFF.

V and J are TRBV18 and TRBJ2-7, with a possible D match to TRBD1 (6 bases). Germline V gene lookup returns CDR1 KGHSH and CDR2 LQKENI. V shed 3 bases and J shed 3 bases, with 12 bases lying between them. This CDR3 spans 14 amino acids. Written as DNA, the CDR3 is TGTGCCAGCTCACCGGTGAACAGGGACTACGAGCAGTACTTC. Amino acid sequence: CASSPVNRDYEQYF.

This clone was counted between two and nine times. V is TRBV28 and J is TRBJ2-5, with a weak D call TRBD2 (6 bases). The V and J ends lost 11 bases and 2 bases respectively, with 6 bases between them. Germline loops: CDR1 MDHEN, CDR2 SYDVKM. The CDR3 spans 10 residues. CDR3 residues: CAAGQETQYF. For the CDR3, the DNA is TGTGCCGCGGGACAAGAGACCCAGTACTTC.

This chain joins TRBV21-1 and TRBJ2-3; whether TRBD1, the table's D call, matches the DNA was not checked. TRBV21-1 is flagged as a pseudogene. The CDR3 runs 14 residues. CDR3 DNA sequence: TGTGCCAGTCCGACAGGGACGAAGACAGATACGCAGTATTTT. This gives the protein CASPTGTKTDTQYF.

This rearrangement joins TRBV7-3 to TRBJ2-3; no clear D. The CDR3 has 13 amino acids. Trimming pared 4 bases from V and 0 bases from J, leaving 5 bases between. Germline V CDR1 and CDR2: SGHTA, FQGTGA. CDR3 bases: TGTGCCAGCAGCTACGACAGCACAGATACGCAGTATTTT. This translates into CASSYDSTDTQYF.

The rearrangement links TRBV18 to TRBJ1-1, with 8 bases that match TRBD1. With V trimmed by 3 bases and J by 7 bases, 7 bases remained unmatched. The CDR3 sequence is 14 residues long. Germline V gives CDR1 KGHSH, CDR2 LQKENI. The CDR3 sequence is CASSPRTGTGEAFF. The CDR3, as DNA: TGTGCCAGCTCACCCCGGACAGGGACGGGTGAAGCTTTCTTT.

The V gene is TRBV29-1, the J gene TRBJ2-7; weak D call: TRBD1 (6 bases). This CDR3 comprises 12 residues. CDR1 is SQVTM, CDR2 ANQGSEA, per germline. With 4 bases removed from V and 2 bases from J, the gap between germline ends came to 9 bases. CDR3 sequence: CSVGQDPYEQYF. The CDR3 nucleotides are TGCAGCGTTGGACAGGACCCCTACGAGCAGTACTTC.

The CDR3, as DNA: TGCGCCAGCAGCCCGTTGACAGGGGCGGACACTGAAGCTTTCTTT. Encoded protein: CASSPLTGADTEAFF. V and J are TRBV5-1 and TRBJ1-1; 8 positions agree with TRBD1. The germline V gene encodes CDR1 SGHRS and CDR2 YFSETQ. V was pared by 4 bases and J by 3 bases, with 8 bases of the junction left unmatched. The CDR3 loop spans 15 amino acids. Looking up the rest from reference TRBV5-1 and TRBJ1-1 gives the full variable domain: KAGVTQTPRYLIKTRGQQVTLSCSPISGHRSVSWYQQTPGQGLQFLFEYFSETQRNKGNFPGRFSGRQFSNSRSEMNVSTLELGDSALYLCASSPLTGADTEAFFGQGTRLTVV.

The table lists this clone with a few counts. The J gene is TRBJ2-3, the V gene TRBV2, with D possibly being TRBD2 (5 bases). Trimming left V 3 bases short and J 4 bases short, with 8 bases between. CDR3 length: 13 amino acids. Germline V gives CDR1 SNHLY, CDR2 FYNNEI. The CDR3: CASSDKRADTQYF. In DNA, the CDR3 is TGTGCCAGCAGTGATAAGAGGGCAGATACGCAGTATTTT. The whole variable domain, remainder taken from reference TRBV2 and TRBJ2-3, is EPEVTQTPSHQVTQMGQEVILRCVPISNHLYFYWYRQILGQKVEFLVSFYNNEISEKSEIFDDQFSVERPDGSNFTLKIRSTKLEDSAMYFCASSDKRADTQYFGPGTRLTVL.

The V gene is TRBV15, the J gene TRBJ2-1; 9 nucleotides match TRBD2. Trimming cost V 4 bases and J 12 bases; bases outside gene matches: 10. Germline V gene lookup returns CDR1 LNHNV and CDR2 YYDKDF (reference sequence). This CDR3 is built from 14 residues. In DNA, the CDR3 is TGTGCCACCAGCATTAGCGGGAGCCCTCGGGGGCAGTTCTTC. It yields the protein CATSISGSPRGQFF.

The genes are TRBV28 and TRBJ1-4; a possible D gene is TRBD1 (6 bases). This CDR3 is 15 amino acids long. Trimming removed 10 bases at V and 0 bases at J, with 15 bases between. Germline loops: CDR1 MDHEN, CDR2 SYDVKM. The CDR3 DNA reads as TGTGCCACCCTGGACAGCGGGGCAACTAATGAAAAACTGTTTTTT. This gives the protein CATLDSGATNEKLFF. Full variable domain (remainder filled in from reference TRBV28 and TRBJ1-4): DVKVTQSSRYLVKRTGEKVFLECVQDMDHENMFWYRQDPGLGLRLIYFSYDVKMKEKGDIPEGYSVSREKKERFSLILESASTNQTSMYLCATLDSGATNEKLFFGSGTQLSVL.

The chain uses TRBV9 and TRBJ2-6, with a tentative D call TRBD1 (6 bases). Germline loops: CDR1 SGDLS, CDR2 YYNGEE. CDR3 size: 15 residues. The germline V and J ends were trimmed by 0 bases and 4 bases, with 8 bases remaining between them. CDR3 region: CASSVAGEGANVLTF. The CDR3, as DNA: TGTGCCAGCAGCGTAGCAGGGGAAGGGGCCAACGTCCTGACTTTC.